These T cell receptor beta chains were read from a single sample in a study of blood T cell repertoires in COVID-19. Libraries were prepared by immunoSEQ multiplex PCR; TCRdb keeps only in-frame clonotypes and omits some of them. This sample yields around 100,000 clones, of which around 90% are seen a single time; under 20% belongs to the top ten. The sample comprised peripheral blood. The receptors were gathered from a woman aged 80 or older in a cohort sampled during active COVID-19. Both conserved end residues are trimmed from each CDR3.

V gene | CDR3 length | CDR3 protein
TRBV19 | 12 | ASRLDGGTGELF
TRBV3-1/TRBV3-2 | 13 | ASSPQGLGENEQF
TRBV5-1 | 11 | ASSLDNNYGYT
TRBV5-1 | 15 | ASSLTSGGNSYNEQF
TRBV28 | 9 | ACGPNYGYT
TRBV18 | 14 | ASSPSGQAASDTQY
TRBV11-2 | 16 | ASSARTAAFSGANVLT
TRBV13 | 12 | ASSLGGPGETQY
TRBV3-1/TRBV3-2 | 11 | ASSLQGGTEAF
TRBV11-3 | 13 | ASSSQGGSGGEQF
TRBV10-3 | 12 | AITQGVSYNEQF
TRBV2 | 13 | ASSVGTVRVAEAF
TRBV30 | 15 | AWSAPAGGADNQPQH
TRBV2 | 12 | ASRPGQGGNIQY
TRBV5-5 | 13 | ASSLGAGQLYGYT
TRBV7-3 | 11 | ASSSSRYNEQF
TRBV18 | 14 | ASSPGTSGGYNEQF
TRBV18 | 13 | ASSPGGGTNQPQH
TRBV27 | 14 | ASRRRGGEVPGELF
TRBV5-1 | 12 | ASSLSGSTDTQY
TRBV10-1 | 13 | ASSEYRGIYNEQF
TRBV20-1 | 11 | SASYGAGAWGY
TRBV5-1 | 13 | ASSRGTDSGNTIY
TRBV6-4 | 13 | ASSAGQAKRDPQY
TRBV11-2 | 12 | ASRQQGWYNEQF
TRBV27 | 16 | ASSSYPGTGSGVGGYT
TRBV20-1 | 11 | SASGTGATEAF
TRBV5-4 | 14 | ASSLGGGSRSYEQY
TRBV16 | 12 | ASRNSGRGYEQY
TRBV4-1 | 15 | ASSQDLTTTNTGELF
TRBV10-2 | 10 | ASYQGFDEQY
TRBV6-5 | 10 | ASTAGAYEQY
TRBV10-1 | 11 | ASSSGQGNEQY
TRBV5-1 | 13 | ASSLATGGKYEQY
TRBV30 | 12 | AWSSRILGGTQY
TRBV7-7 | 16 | ASSLVPPIQKSSYEQY
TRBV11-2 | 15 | ASSPAFGGGAKNIQY
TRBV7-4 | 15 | ASRRGTSRGYGDEQF
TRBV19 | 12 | ASSIRDRGYEQY
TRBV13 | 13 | ASSLAGGLGDEQF
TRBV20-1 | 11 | SASQVREGGYT
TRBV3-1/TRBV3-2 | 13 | ASSSGLATNYEQY
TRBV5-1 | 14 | ASSLDLTATNEKLF
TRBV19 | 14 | ASFGQAPRTNYGYT
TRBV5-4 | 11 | ASSLAGKNEQF
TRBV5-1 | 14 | ASSLLASGGGETQY
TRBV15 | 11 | ATSAGHYNEQF
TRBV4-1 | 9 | ASSAEVEAF
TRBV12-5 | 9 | ASAMYTEAF
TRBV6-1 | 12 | ASSETGGSYEQY
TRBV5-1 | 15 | ASMEASGGFDTGELF